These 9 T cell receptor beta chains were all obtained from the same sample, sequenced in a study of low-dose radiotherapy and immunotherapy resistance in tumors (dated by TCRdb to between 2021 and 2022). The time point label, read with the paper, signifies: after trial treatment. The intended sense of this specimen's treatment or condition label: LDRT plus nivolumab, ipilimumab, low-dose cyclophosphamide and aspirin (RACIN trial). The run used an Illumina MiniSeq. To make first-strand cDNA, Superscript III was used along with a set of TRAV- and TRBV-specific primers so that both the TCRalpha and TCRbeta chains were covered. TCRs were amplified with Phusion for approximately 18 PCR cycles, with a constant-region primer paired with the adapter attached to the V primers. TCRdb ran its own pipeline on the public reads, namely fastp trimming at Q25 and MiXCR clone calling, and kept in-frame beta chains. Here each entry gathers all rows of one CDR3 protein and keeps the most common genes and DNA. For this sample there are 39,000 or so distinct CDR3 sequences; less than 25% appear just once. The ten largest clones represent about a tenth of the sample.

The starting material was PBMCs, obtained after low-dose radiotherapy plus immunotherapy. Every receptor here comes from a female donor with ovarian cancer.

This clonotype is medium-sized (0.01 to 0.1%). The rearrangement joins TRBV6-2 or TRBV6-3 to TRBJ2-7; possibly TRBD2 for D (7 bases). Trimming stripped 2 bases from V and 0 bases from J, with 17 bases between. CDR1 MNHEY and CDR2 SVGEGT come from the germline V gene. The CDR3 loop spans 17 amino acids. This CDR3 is CASSYPVMGGLSYEQYF. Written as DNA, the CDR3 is TGTGCCAGCAGTTACCCCGTCATGGGGGGGCTCTCCTACGAGCAGTACTTC.

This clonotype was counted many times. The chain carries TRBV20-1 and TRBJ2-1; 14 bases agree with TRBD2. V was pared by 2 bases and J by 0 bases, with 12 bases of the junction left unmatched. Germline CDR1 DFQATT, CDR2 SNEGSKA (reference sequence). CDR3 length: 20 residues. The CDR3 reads CSARKEGTSGGQSSYNEQFF. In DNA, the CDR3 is TGCAGTGCTAGAAAAGAGGGGACTAGCGGGGGTCAGAGCTCCTACAATGAGCAGTTCTTC.

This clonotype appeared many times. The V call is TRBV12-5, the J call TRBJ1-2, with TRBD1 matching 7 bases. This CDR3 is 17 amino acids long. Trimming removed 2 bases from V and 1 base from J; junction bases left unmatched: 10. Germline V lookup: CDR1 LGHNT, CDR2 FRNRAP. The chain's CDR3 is CASGLLPRDRDNYGYTF. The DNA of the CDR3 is TGTGCTAGTGGTTTGCTCCCCCGGGACAGAGATAACTATGGCTACACCTTC.

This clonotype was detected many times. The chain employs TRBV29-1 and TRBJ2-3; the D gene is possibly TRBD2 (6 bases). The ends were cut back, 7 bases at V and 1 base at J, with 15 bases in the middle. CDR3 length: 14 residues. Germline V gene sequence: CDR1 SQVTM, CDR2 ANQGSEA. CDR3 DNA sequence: TGCAGCGCCCCGTACGGGGGTCGCACAGATACGCAGTATTTT. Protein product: CSAPYGGRTDTQYF.

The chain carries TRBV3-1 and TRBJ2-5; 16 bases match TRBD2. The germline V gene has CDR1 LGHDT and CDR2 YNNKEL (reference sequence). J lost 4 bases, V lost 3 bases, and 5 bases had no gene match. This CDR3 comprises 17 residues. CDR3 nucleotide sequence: TGTGCCAGCAGCCAGGGGACTAGCGGGGGGGCCCGAGAGACCCAGTACTTC. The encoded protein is CASSQGTSGGARETQYF.

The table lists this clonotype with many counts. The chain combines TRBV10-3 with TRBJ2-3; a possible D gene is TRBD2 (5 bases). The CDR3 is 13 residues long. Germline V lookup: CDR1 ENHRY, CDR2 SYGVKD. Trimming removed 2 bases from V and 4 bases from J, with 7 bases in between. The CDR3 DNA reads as TGTGCCATCAGTGAGCGGGGTTCAGATACGCAGTATTTT. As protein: CAISERGSDTQYF.

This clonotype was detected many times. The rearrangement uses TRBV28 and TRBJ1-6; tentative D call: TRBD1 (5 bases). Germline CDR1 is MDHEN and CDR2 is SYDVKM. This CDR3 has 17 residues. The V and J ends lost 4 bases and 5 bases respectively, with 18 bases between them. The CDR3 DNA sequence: TGTGCCAGCAGTTCTCCCGGGACGCCGGCCCATAATTCACCCCTCCACTTT. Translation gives CASSSPGTPAHNSPLHF.

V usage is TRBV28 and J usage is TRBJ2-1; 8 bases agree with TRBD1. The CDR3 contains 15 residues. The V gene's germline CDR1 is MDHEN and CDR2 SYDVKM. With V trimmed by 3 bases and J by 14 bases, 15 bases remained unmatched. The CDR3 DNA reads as TGTGCCAGCAGTTTTCCGCGGACAGGGTCGGTTAGCAAGTTCTTC. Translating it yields CASSFPRTGSVSKFF.

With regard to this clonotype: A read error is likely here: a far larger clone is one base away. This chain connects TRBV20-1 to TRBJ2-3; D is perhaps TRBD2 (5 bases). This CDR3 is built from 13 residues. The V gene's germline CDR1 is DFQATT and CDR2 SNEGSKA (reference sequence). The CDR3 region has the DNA TGCAGCGCGGCGGGCTATTCCACAGATGCGCAGTATTTT. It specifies CSAAGYSTDAQYF.